Presented here are 17 T cell receptor beta chains from one specimen sequenced in a study of cytotoxic CD8 clonotypes in ibrutinib-treated CLL. Produced via immunoSEQ multiplex PCR; TCRdb's table is partial and in-frame only. The sample shows some 140,000 clones, about four fifths of them seen only once. Sequencing used PBMCs, obtained after 12 months of ibrutinib treatment. These receptors originate from a human donor with chronic lymphocytic leukemia.

V usage is TRBV2 and J usage is TRBJ1-5; possible D gene TRBD1, 5 bases. The CDR3 contains 14 residues. Germline values: CDR1 SNHLY, CDR2 FYNNEI. Trimming pared 6 bases from V and 0 bases from J, leaving 9 bases between. CDR3 protein: CASRQEYSNQPQHF. In nucleotides, the CDR3 is TGTGCCAGCAGACAGGAGTATAGCAATCAGCCCCAGCATTTT.

The chain combines TRBV7-8 with TRBJ1-5; D not certain. Germline CDR1 and CDR2: SGHVS and FQNEAQ. This CDR3 is built from 13 residues. The V and J ends lost 2 bases and 8 bases respectively, with 10 bases between them. The DNA of the CDR3 is TGTGCCAGCAGCTTATCTCGGCACGAGCCCCAGCATTTT. It encodes CASSLSRHEPQHF.

The J gene is TRBJ1-5, the V gene TRBV19; possible D gene TRBD1, 6 bases. Germline V gene lookup returns CDR1 LNHDA and CDR2 SQIVND (reference sequence). The CDR3 runs to 16 residues. Trimming shortened V by 3 bases and J by 6 bases, and 18 bases separated the two germline ends. In DNA, the CDR3 is TGTGCCAGTAGTATCCCCATTAACAGGGCCCCTCAGCCCCAGCATTTT. It yields the protein CASSIPINRAPQPQHF. Full variable domain (remainder filled in from reference TRBV19 and TRBJ1-5): DGGITQSPKYLFRKEGQNVTLSCEQNLNHDAMYWYRQDPGQGLRLIYYSQIVNDFQKGDIAEGYSVSREKKESFPLTVTSAQKNPTAFYLCASSIPINRAPQPQHFGDGTRLSIL.

The gene calls are TRBV7-9 and TRBJ2-1; perhaps TRBD2 as D (5 bases). Looked up from germline, CDR1 is SEHNR and CDR2 is FQNEAQ (reference sequence). V shed 0 bases and J shed 4 bases, with 10 bases lying between them. This CDR3 contains 15 residues. The CDR3 DNA is TGTGCCAGCAGCTTAGCGGTAACGGGGTACAATGAGCAGTTCTTC. Translating it yields CASSLAVTGYNEQFF.

The chain is built from TRBV6-5 and TRBJ2-7, with 8 positions matching TRBD2. Germline values: CDR1 MNHEY, CDR2 SVGAGI. The CDR3 extends over 15 amino acids. Trimming at V came to 5 bases and at J to 5 bases, leaving 11 bases not matched to a gene. The CDR3, as DNA: TGTGCCAGCAGTCGCGGACTAGCTCTCGGGGACGAGCAGTACTTC. This codes for CASSRGLALGDEQYF.

The rearrangement joins TRBV18 to TRBJ1-2; the match to TRBD1 covers 7 bases. V dropped 6 bases and J dropped 3; count of bases not matched to a gene: 7. CDR1 and CDR2 from the germline V gene are KGHSH and LQKENI. The CDR3 consists of 14 residues. Here the CDR3 DNA reads TGTGCCAGCTCTAGGACAGGAATCGACTATGGCTACACCTTC. Residues: CASSRTGIDYGYTF. Variable domain in full (rest from reference TRBV18 and TRBJ1-2): NAGVMQNPRHLVRRRGQEARLRCSPMKGHSHVYWYRQLPEEGLKFMVYLQKENIIDESGMPKERFSAEFPKEGPSILRIQQVVRGDSAAYFCASSRTGIDYGYTFGSGTRLTVV.

J is TRBJ2-1 and V is TRBV9; D is unresolved. The CDR3 has 16 residues. Deletions cut 2 bases from V and 1 base from J, with 13 bases between. The germline CDR1 and CDR2 sequences are SGDLS and YYNGEE. The CDR3 reads CASSVSRSYSYNEQFF. In nucleotides, the CDR3 is TGTGCCAGCAGCGTCTCGAGGTCGTATTCCTACAATGAGCAGTTCTTC.

This chain connects TRBV10-3 to TRBJ2-1; TRBD2 aligns across 7 bases. The germline V gene encodes CDR1 ENHRY and CDR2 SYGVKD. Trimming took 7 bases from V and 4 from J; bases not matched to a gene: 10. The CDR3 totals 15 residues. The CDR3 protein is CAIKTGTTNYNEQFF. CDR3 DNA sequence: TGTGCCATCAAAACCGGGACTACCAATTACAATGAGCAGTTCTTC.

The rearrangement links TRBV6-5 to TRBJ1-1; D not resolved. Germline assignment: CDR1 MNHEY and CDR2 SVGAGI. Between the trimmed V and J ends, which lost 5 bases and 6 bases, there was a span of 7 bases. This CDR3 is 11 amino acids long. CDR3 sequence reads: CASSPGPEAFF. The CDR3 region has the DNA TGTGCCAGCAGTCCAGGACCTGAAGCTTTCTTT.

This chain links TRBV29-1 with TRBJ1-2, with no clear D. Trimming stripped 4 bases from V and 6 bases from J, with 9 bases between. CDR3 size: 11 residues. Germline V gene data show CDR1 as SQVTM and CDR2 as ANQGSEA. The CDR3 loop is CSVVLLHGYTF. The CDR3 nucleotides are TGCAGCGTTGTATTGCTGCATGGCTACACCTTC.

The CDR3 bases are TGTGCCAGCAGCGGGACAGCAGGGGCCAACGTCCTGACTTTC. It encodes CASSGTAGANVLTF. This chain uses TRBV2 with TRBJ2-6, with TRBD1 matching over 7 bases. There are 14 residues in the CDR3. V lost 6 bases, J lost 4 bases, and 3 bases stayed unmatched. Germline V CDR1 and CDR2: SNHLY, FYNNEI. Complete variable domain (other parts from reference TRBV2 and TRBJ2-6): EPEVTQTPSHQVTQMGQEVILRCVPISNHLYFYWYRQILGQKVEFLVSFYNNEISEKSEIFDDQFSVERPDGSNFTLKIRSTKLEDSAMYFCASSGTAGANVLTFGAGSRLTVL.

The chain carries TRBV27 and TRBJ1-5; D not resolved. The CDR3 covers 14 residues. V lost 2 bases, J lost 1 base, and 6 bases lay in between. The V gene's germline CDR1 is MNHEY and CDR2 SMNVEV (reference sequence). For the CDR3, the DNA is TGTGCCAGCAGTTTAGGATTCAGCAATCAGCCCCAGCATTTT. This sequence encodes CASSLGFSNQPQHF.

The chain uses TRBV5-4 and TRBJ2-3, with 8 bases aligning to TRBD2. J gave up 3 bases and V 2 bases, and 11 bases lay outside the gene matches. The CDR3 has 17 amino acids. CDR1 is SGHNT and CDR2 is YYREEE in the germline V gene (reference sequence). In nucleotides, the CDR3 is TGTGCCAGCAGCTTATGGAATGCGGGAGGTAATACAGATACGCAGTATTTT. The encoded protein is CASSLWNAGGNTDTQYF. Supplemented by reference TRBV5-4 and TRBJ2-3, the full variable domain reads ETGVTQSPTHLIKTRGQQVTLRCSSQSGHNTVSWYQQALGQGPQFIFQYYREEENGRGNFPPRFSGLQFPNYSSELNVNALELDDSALYLCASSLWNAGGNTDTQYFGPGTRLTVL.

The count of this clone is one. The V gene is TRBV27, the J gene TRBJ2-7, with D uncertain. The CDR3 length is 13 residues. V lost 5 bases and J lost 5, with 13 bases in between. Germline V gives CDR1 MNHEY, CDR2 SMNVEV (reference sequence). Here the CDR3 reads CASSRTLWNEQYF. In DNA form, the CDR3 reads TGTGCCAGCAGTCGGACGCTATGGAACGAGCAGTACTTC.

This clone was seen only once. This chain connects TRBV27 to TRBJ2-7, with a weak D call TRBD2 (6 bases). Trimming cost V 5 bases and J 4 bases, with 15 bases left between them. The germline CDR1 and CDR2 sequences are MNHEY and SMNVEV (reference sequence). The CDR3 is 14 residues long. CDR3 nucleotides: TGTGCCAGCAGTCCGGGAGTAGGGTTGTACGAGCAGTACTTC. It encodes CASSPGVGLYEQYF.

This chain links TRBV7-6 with TRBJ1-5; 8 bases agree with TRBD1. CDR3 length: 18 residues. In germline, CDR1 is SGHVS, CDR2 FNYEAQ. V was pared by 1 base and J by 1 base, with 9 bases of the junction left unmatched. CDR3 sequence: CASSLGAGGARSNQPQHF. The DNA for the CDR3 is TGTGCCAGCAGCTTAGGGGCAGGGGGCGCACGAAGCAATCAGCCCCAGCATTTT.

The chain recombines TRBV6-1 with TRBJ1-4; D is possibly TRBD1 (6 bases). This CDR3 comprises 14 residues. The germline V gene encodes CDR1 MNHNS and CDR2 SASEGT. The ends were cut back, 5 bases at V and 5 bases at J, with 12 bases in the middle. CDR3 loop: CASSPRGLNEKLFF. The CDR3 bases are TGTGCCAGCAGTCCCCGGGGGCTGAATGAAAAACTGTTTTTT.